Presented here are 5 T cell receptor beta chains from one specimen sequenced in a study of T cells in Graves' hyperthyroidism and ophthalmopathy. Amplified TCR beta CDR3 regions came from RNA transcripts. During a first-round RT-PCR of the TCR CDR3, the HTBI primer set was used. TCRdb itself ran the multiplex PCR reads through MiXCR, one entry per CDR3 protein. The sample consists of fewer than 850,000 distinct CDR3 sequences, roughly 17% of them appearing once. The specimen sequenced was blood. These receptors originate from a man aged 50 or older with Graves' hyperthyroidism.

The rearrangement joins TRBV12-3 or TRBV12-4 to TRBJ1-1, with D tentatively TRBD1 (6 bases). CDR3 length: 15 residues. V was trimmed by 6 bases and J by 5 bases, leaving 19 bases between them. In DNA form, the CDR3 reads TGTGCCAGCAGGGACAGTACTCAAACAAAGACTGAAGCTTTCTTT. As protein: CASRDSTQTKTEAFF.

The rearrangement uses TRBV18 and TRBJ2-2; 9 nucleotides agree with TRBD2. Germline V lookup: CDR1 KGHSH, CDR2 LQKENI. This CDR3 spans 15 amino acids. The V gene end was trimmed by 2 bases and the J gene end by 4 bases; junction bases not matched to a gene: 2. CDR3 loop: CASSPISGSTGELFF. CDR3 DNA sequence: TGTGCCAGCTCACCAATTAGCGGGAGCACCGGGGAGCTGTTTTTT. Full variable domain (missing parts from reference TRBV18 and TRBJ2-2): NAGVMQNPRHLVRRRGQEARLRCSPMKGHSHVYWYRQLPEEGLKFMVYLQKENIIDESGMPKERFSAEFPKEGPSILRIQQVVRGDSAAYFCASSPISGSTGELFFGEGSRLTVL.

J is TRBJ2-2 and V is TRBV20-1; 16 bases match TRBD2. CDR1 is DFQATT and CDR2 is SNEGSKA in the germline V gene (reference sequence). The CDR3 covers 20 residues. V trimming: 2 bases; J trimming: 2 bases; junction bases outside the gene matches: 11. The DNA of the CDR3 is TGCAGTGCTAGACCAGGGACTAGCGGGAGGGGTCCCGTAAACACCGGGGAGCTGTTTTTT. Its translation is CSARPGTSGRGPVNTGELFF.

This clonotype was seen ten or more times. The genes are TRBV2 and TRBJ1-4; 9 bases agree with TRBD1. The length of the CDR3 is 15 residues. CDR1 SNHLY and CDR2 FYNNEI come from the germline V gene. V lost 3 bases, J lost 7 bases, and 6 bases stayed unmatched. The CDR3 DNA follows: TGTGCCAGCAGTGATGGGACAGGGACGGGTGAAAAACTGTTTTTT. Translating it yields CASSDGTGTGEKLFF.

This clonotype was detected only once. A much larger clone lies one base from this, so it may be a read error. CDR3 DNA sequence: TGTGCCAGCAGTTCTTGGGGGGCAGGCTCCTATGATTCACCCCTCCACTTT. Amino acids: CASSSWGAGSYDSPLHF. This chain links TRBV27 with TRBJ1-6; tentative D call: TRBD1 (6 bases). This CDR3 is 17 amino acids long. The germline V gene has CDR1 MNHEY and CDR2 SMNVEV (reference sequence).